A single sample is the source of the 14 T cell receptor beta chains below, sequenced in a study of Graves' ophthalmopathy and Graves' hyperthyroidism. RNA transcripts served as template for amplifying TCR beta CDR3 sequences. An initial RT-PCR round employing HTBI primers preceded a second-round multiplex PCR. TCRdb fed the multiplex PCR reads into MiXCR, producing one record per CDR3 protein. The profile shows some 150,000 distinct CDR3 sequences, approximately 40% of them singletons. Sequences were obtained from peripheral blood. These receptor sequences come from a man under 40 with Graves' ophthalmopathy.

This clonotype was detected many times. The chain combines TRBV6-2 or TRBV6-3 with TRBJ1-1, with a tentative D call TRBD1 (6 bases). This CDR3 has 16 residues. V was trimmed by 6 bases and J by 3 bases, leaving 20 bases between them. Germline V lookup: CDR1 MNHEY, CDR2 SVGEGT. CDR3 DNA sequence: TGTGCCAGCAGGCCCCGAGGGGGGGACGCGGACACTGAAGCTTTCTTT. Translated, it gives CASRPRGGDADTEAFF.

This clonotype has at least ten counts. V usage is TRBV6-5 and J usage is TRBJ2-7; possible D gene TRBD2, 6 bases. V gave up 4 bases and J gave up 5 bases, with 30 bases separating them. The V gene's germline CDR1 is MNHEY and CDR2 SVGAGI. The CDR3 runs to 19 residues. DNA for the CDR3: TGTGCCAGCAGTTCTTTGGCCCTCCGCGCGGGGAAATTCCACCACGAGCAGTACTTC. This codes for CASSSLALRAGKFHHEQYF.

In this sample, this clonotype turned up a few times. This chain uses TRBV7-2 with TRBJ1-5, with D unclear. V lost 1 base and J lost 0, with 7 bases in between. The CDR3 extends over 15 amino acids. Germline CDR1 reads SGHTA; CDR2 reads FQGNSA. The CDR3 bases are TGTGCCAGCAGCTTAGAACAGTATAGCAATCAGCCCCAGCATTTT. Its translation is CASSLEQYSNQPQHF.

The chain combines TRBV2 with TRBJ2-2; 7 bases align to TRBD1. V lost 5 bases to trimming and J lost 8 bases; unmatched junction nucleotides: 11. Germline V lookup: CDR1 SNHLY, CDR2 FYNNEI. The CDR3 loop spans 15 amino acids. CDR3 sequence reads: CASSRDRAMPGELFF. The CDR3 nucleotides are TGTGCCAGCAGTCGGGACAGAGCGATGCCGGGGGAGCTGTTTTTT.

The chain has TRBV7-2 and TRBJ1-5; D remains ambiguous. The CDR3 sequence is 14 residues long. Germline CDR1 is SGHTA and CDR2 is FQGNSA. V dropped 3 bases and J dropped 5 bases, with 11 bases sitting between them. The CDR3 nucleotides read TGTGCCAGCAGCTTCCGGGGTGGAGATCAGCCCCAGCATTTT. It encodes CASSFRGGDQPQHF.

This clonotype was observed at least ten times. The chain uses TRBV19 and TRBJ1-5; 11 bases are shared with TRBD1. V was pared by 8 bases and J by 4 bases, with 10 bases of the junction left unmatched. This CDR3 is built from 16 residues. Germline assignment: CDR1 LNHDA and CDR2 SQIVND (reference sequence). CDR3 sequence reads: CASSHARDRGNQPQHF. The CDR3 bases are TGTGCCAGTTCGCATGCCCGGGACAGGGGGAATCAGCCCCAGCATTTT.

This rearrangement joins TRBV6-1 to TRBJ2-7; 8 positions match TRBD2. V shed 6 bases, J shed 2 bases, and the junction held 9 bases outside the gene matches. Looked up from germline, CDR1 is MNHNS and CDR2 is SASEGT. The CDR3 has 15 residues. The CDR3 loop reads CASRLASGPTYEQYF. In DNA form, the CDR3 reads TGTGCCAGCAGGCTGGCTAGCGGGCCTACCTACGAGCAGTACTTC.

V usage is TRBV12-5 and J usage is TRBJ1-5; D unresolved. The V end lost 8 bases, the J end lost 6 bases, and 14 bases lay between the germline ends. The CDR3 covers 13 residues. Germline V lookup: CDR1 LGHNT, CDR2 FRNRAP. CDR3 bases: TGTGCTAGTCATGCGACGGTCGCTCAGCCCCAGCATTTT. Translating gives CASHATVAQPQHF.

The sample holds many counts of this clonotype. The chain joins TRBV30 to TRBJ2-5; D might be TRBD1 (7 bases). The ends were cut back, 2 bases at V and 2 bases at J, with 12 bases in the middle. The CDR3 totals 14 residues. Germline assignment: CDR1 GTSNPN and CDR2 SVGIG (reference sequence). The CDR3 reads CAWSRDSGQETQYF. CDR3 in DNA: TGTGCCTGGAGTCGGGACAGCGGGCAAGAGACCCAGTACTTC.

This clonotype was observed at least ten times. The CDR3 DNA reads as TGCGCCAGCAGCTTAGATGGCTTTAATTCACCCCTCCACTTT. It encodes CASSLDGFNSPLHF. The chain employs TRBV5-1 and TRBJ1-6; D is undetermined. CDR3 length equals 14 residues. Germline V CDR1 and CDR2: SGHRS, YFSETQ. Trimming pared 2 bases from V and 6 bases from J, leaving 9 bases between.

At least ten counts were recorded for this clonotype. The J gene is TRBJ2-2, the V gene TRBV19; 7 bases line up with TRBD1. Trimming took 9 bases from V and 4 from J; bases not matched to a gene: 14. Germline V gene sequence: CDR1 LNHDA, CDR2 SQIVND (reference sequence). The CDR3 contains 16 residues. CDR3 DNA: TGTGCCAGCCGAACCGGACAGGCCGGACGCACCGGGGAGCTGTTTTTT. Amino acids: CASRTGQAGRTGELFF.

The chain carries TRBV6-5 and TRBJ1-2; D is undetermined. Per the germline V gene, CDR1 is MNHEY and CDR2 is SVGAGI. Trimming took 3 bases from V and 4 from J, leaving 12 bases between them. This CDR3 comprises 14 residues. This CDR3 is CASSYVGETYGYTF. The CDR3 bases are TGTGCCAGCAGTTATGTTGGAGAAACCTATGGCTACACCTTC.

Many counts were recorded for this clonotype. The V call is TRBV27, the J call TRBJ2-7; 10 nucleotides line up with TRBD1. Germline V gene sequence: CDR1 MNHEY, CDR2 SMNVEV (reference sequence). The CDR3 loop spans 14 amino acids. Losses at the gene ends were 2 bases for V and 7 bases for J; bases not matched to a gene: 5. The CDR3 is CASSLRQGAWEQYF. The DNA for the CDR3 is TGTGCCAGCAGTTTACGACAGGGGGCATGGGAGCAGTACTTC.

This sequence joins TRBV7-2 and TRBJ2-5; D is possibly TRBD2 (5 bases). Germline V gives CDR1 SGHTA, CDR2 FQGNSA. The V end lost 8 bases, the J end lost 6 bases, and 22 bases lay between the germline ends. There are 15 residues in the CDR3. The CDR3 sequence is CASAPTRARGKTQYF. The CDR3 coding sequence is TGTGCCAGCGCCCCAACAAGGGCCCGAGGGAAGACCCAGTACTTC.